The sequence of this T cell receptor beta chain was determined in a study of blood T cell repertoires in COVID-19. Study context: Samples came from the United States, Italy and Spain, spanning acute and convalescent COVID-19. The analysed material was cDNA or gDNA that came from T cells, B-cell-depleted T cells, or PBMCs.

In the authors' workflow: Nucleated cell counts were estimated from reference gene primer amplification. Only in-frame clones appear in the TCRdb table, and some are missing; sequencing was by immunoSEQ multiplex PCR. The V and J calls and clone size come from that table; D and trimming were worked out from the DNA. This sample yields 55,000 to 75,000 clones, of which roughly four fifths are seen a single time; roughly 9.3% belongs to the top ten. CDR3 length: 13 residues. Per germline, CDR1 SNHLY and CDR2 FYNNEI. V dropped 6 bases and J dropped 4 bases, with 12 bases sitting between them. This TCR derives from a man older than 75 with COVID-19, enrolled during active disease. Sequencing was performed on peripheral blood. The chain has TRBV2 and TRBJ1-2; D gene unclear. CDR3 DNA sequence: TGTGCCAGCAGAATGGGCCTGATCTATGGCTACACCTTC. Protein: CASRMGLIYGYTF.